A single sample is the source of the 13 T cell receptor beta chains below, sequenced in a study of OX40 agonist ivuxolimab in advanced cancers. Library preparation used the immunoSEQ multiplex PCR assay. TCRdb took this table from immuneACCESS and kept in-frame rearrangements with V and J called. Such tables lack part of the clones; where checked against another copy, unresolved V genes explain under half of the gap, and the rest is unexplained. In this sample the table shows roughly 14,000 clones, about 80% of which occur a single time. Together, the top ten hold roughly two fifths of the sample. The specimen was CD4+ or CD8+ T cells sorted from blood, collected in a trial of the OX40 agonist ivuxolimab. These receptors were taken from an adult with an advanced solid tumor such as melanoma, head and neck, liver or kidney cancer.

In its sample, this clone ranks as medium-sized (0.01 to 0.1%). The chain uses TRBV7-8 and TRBJ1-5, with 10 bases aligning to TRBD1. The CDR3 has 15 residues. J gave up 5 bases and V 1 base, and 2 bases lay outside the gene matches. Germline loops: CDR1 SGHVS, CDR2 FQNEAQ. CDR3 in DNA: TGTGCCAGCAGCTTAGGCGGGACAGGGGATCAGCCCCAGCATTTT. It specifies CASSLGGTGDQPQHF.

V usage is TRBV4-3 and J usage is TRBJ2-3; D gene ambiguous. Germline V lookup: CDR1 LGHNA, CDR2 YSLEER. This CDR3 is 14 amino acids long. Trimming pared 0 bases from V and 3 bases from J, leaving 7 bases between. DNA of the CDR3: TGCGCCAGCAGCCAAGATCCTGGAACAGATACGCAGTATTTT. Its protein product is CASSQDPGTDTQYF.

This chain connects TRBV7-2 to TRBJ2-3; perhaps D is TRBD1 or TRBD2 (6 bases each). The CDR3 sequence is 16 residues long. The V gene lost 2 bases and the J gene lost 0 bases, with 12 bases spanning the gap. CDR1 is SGHTA and CDR2 is FQGNSA in the germline V gene. CDR3 DNA sequence: TGTGCCAGCAGCTTACGGGGGCGCGGTAGCACAGATACGCAGTATTTT. This codes for CASSLRGRGSTDTQYF. Complete variable domain (other parts from reference TRBV7-2 and TRBJ2-3): GAGVSQSPSNKVTEKGKDVELRCDPISGHTALYWYRQSLGQGLEFLIYFQGNSAPDKSGLPSDRFSAERTGGSVSTLTIQRTQQEDSAVYLCASSLRGRGSTDTQYFGPGTRLTVL.

The genes are TRBV6-1 and TRBJ2-7; no reliable D call. V lost 7 bases to trimming and J lost 1 base, with 14 bases between them. CDR1 MNHNS and CDR2 SASEGT come from the germline V gene. The CDR3 length is 14 residues. The CDR3 protein is CASTFDGPSYEQYF. The CDR3 DNA follows: TGTGCCAGCACCTTCGACGGACCGTCCTACGAGCAGTACTTC.

This chain joins TRBV19 and TRBJ2-6, with 7 positions matching TRBD1. The CDR3 has 19 residues. Germline trimming cut 3 bases from V and 0 bases from J; bases unmatched to any gene: 11. Germline assignment: CDR1 LNHDA and CDR2 SQIVND (reference sequence). CDR3 region: CASSILPGQVSSGANVLTF. The CDR3 coding sequence is TGTGCCAGTAGTATCCTCCCCGGACAGGTGAGCTCTGGGGCCAACGTCCTGACTTTC. Full variable domain (outside the CDR3, taken from reference TRBV19 and TRBJ2-6): DGGITQSPKYLFRKEGQNVTLSCEQNLNHDAMYWYRQDPGQGLRLIYYSQIVNDFQKGDIAEGYSVSREKKESFPLTVTSAQKNPTAFYLCASSILPGQVSSGANVLTFGAGSRLTVL.

This rearrangement joins TRBV5-8 to TRBJ2-7; tentatively, D is TRBD1 or TRBD2 (5 bases each). Germline CDR1 reads SGHTS; CDR2 reads YDEGEE. Trimming left V 5 bases short and J 2 bases short, with 23 bases between. This CDR3 has 17 residues. CDR3 sequence reads: CASSQDGGAGPTYEQYF. CDR3 nucleotides: TGTGCCAGCAGTCAGGACGGTGGGGCGGGTCCAACCTACGAGCAGTACTTC.

This clone was counted once. V gene TRBV16 combines with J gene TRBJ2-1; possibly TRBD2 for D (6 bases). V was trimmed by 2 bases and J by 6 bases, leaving 14 bases between them. There are 15 residues in the CDR3. Germline CDR1 and CDR2: KGHSY and FQNENV. The CDR3 spells CASSQGQGGSNEQFF. In DNA, the CDR3 is TGTGCCAGCAGCCAAGGCCAGGGAGGTAGCAATGAGCAGTTCTTC.

V gene TRBV6-5 combines with J gene TRBJ2-3; 8 bases map to TRBD1. The V gene's germline CDR1 is MNHEY and CDR2 SVGAGI. The CDR3 is made up of 15 amino acids. V gave up 4 bases and J gave up 1 base; unmatched junction bases: 4. The CDR3 here is CASSSPGQGTDTQYF. CDR3 in DNA: TGTGCCAGCAGTTCTCCGGGACAGGGCACAGATACGCAGTATTTT.

This sequence joins TRBV7-9 and TRBJ1-5; 7 positions match TRBD1. With 0 bases clipped from V and 6 bases from J, the junction kept 8 bases outside the gene matches. CDR1 and CDR2 (germline): SEHNR, FQNEAQ (reference sequence). The CDR3 totals 16 residues. The CDR3 here is CASSLAITGDFQPQHF. CDR3 nucleotides: TGTGCCAGCAGCTTAGCGATAACAGGGGATTTTCAGCCCCAGCATTTT.

V usage is TRBV5-6 and J usage is TRBJ1-2; D not resolved. This CDR3 has 12 amino acids. Germline loops: CDR1 SGHDT, CDR2 YYEEEE. The V and J ends lost 0 bases and 4 bases respectively, with 4 bases between them. The CDR3 region is CASSLGSYGYTF. Written as DNA, the CDR3 is TGTGCCAGCAGCTTGGGTAGCTATGGCTACACCTTC.

The chain carries TRBV10-3 and TRBJ1-2; D is perhaps TRBD1 (6 bases). Trimming took 5 bases from V and 7 from J, leaving 14 bases between them. In germline, CDR1 is ENHRY, CDR2 SYGVKD. This CDR3 region has 13 residues. Here the CDR3 DNA reads TGTGCCATCAGTTACAGGGAATTGTTTGGCTACACCTTC. This encodes CAISYRELFGYTF.

The chain is built from TRBV7-3 and TRBJ1-2; a possible D gene is TRBD1 (5 bases). The CDR3 length is 13 residues. Germline CDR1 is SGHTA and CDR2 is FQGTGA. V gave up 0 bases and J gave up 8 bases, with 10 bases separating them. This CDR3 is CASSLTGTGGYTF. CDR3 coding DNA: TGTGCCAGCAGCTTAACAGGGACGGGAGGCTACACCTTC.

The CDR3 DNA sequence: TGTGCCAGCAGTTTCAAGCAGTACTTC. Translated, it gives CASSFKQYF. V is TRBV6-1 and J is TRBJ2-7; D gene ambiguous. Germline V lookup: CDR1 MNHNS, CDR2 SASEGT. This CDR3 has 9 amino acids. The ends were cut back, 5 bases at V and 8 bases at J, with 4 bases in the middle.